This T cell receptor (beta chain) was captured in a study of T cells in Graves' hyperthyroidism and ophthalmopathy. Findings of the study overall: Most expanded thyroid clonotypes above 0.001 recurred in blood.

Germline CDR1 reads GTSNPN; CDR2 reads SVGIG (reference sequence). The CDR3 has 15 amino acids. Trimming at V came to 2 bases and at J to 6 bases, leaving 7 bases not matched to a gene. TCR beta CDR3 regions were amplified from RNA transcripts. A first-round RT-PCR of the TCR CDR3 used the HTBI primer set. A single record per CDR3 protein comes from TCRdb applying MiXCR to the multiplex PCR reads. Among more than 650,000 distinct CDR3 sequences listed, less than 15% were seen once. Regarding this clonotype: Its antigen is still unknown.

The chain has TRBV30 and TRBJ1-4; 9 bases align to TRBD1. The sequenced material came from blood. The clonotype originates from a woman younger than 30 with Graves' hyperthyroidism. Here the CDR3 DNA reads TGTGCCTGGAGTTTCGGGGACAGGGCGCATGAAAAACTGTTTTTT. Encoded protein: CAWSFGDRAHEKLFF.